This entry is about one T cell receptor beta chain. Its antigen is undetermined. Trimming left V 0 bases short and J 0 bases short, with 9 bases between. The CDR3 runs to 15 residues. From germline, CDR1 is SGHNT and CDR2 YYREEE (reference sequence). The data originate from a study of persistence of HIV-infected CD4 T cells. Study summary: Donors had been on suppressive ART for a median of roughly 8 years.

Overlapping HIV-1 Gag 15-mer peptides at roughly 1 ug per peptide per mL were used. Memory cells lacking CD40L and CD69 with high CD45RO were sorted. The libraries were made with immunoSEQ version 4 in survey mode. TCRdb's table, derived via immunoSEQ multiplex PCR, lists solely in-frame clones and lacks some. The top ten hold approximately 15% of the sample, which has about 40,000 clones, around 78% seen once. V gene TRBV5-4 combines with J gene TRBJ1-2, with D perhaps matching TRBD1 (5 bases). The receptor comes from an adult man with HIV who was CMV-seropositive. Sequencing was performed on CD4+ T cells sorted from PBMCs after approximately 19-hour stimulation, taken from a patient who received antiretroviral therapy. The CDR3 DNA follows: TGTGCCAGCAGCTTGGGTGGGGGAACTAACTATGGCTACACCTTC. Encoded protein: CASSLGGGTNYGYTF.